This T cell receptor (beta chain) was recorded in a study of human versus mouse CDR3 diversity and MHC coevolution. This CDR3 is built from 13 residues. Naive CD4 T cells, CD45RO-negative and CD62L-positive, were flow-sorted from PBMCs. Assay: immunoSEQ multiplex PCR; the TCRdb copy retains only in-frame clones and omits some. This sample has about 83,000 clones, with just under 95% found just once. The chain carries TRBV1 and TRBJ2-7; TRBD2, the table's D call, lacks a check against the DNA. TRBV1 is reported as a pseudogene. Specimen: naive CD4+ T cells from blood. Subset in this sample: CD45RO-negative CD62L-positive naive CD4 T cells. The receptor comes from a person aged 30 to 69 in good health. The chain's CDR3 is CTSSQVSGYEQYF. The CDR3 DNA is TGCACCAGCAGCCAAGTGAGTGGCTACGAGCAGTACTTC.